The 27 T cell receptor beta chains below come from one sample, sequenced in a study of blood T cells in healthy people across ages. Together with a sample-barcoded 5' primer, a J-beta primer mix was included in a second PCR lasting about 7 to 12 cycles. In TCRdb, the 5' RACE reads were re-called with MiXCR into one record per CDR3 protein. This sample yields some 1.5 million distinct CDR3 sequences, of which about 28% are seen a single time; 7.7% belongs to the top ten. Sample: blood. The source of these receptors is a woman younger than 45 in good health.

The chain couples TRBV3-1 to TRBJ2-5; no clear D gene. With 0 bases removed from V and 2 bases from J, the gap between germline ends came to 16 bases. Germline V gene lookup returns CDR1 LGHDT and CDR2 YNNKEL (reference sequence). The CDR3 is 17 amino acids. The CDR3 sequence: CASSQDSRLETQETQYF. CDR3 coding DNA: TGTGCCAGCAGCCAAGATTCAAGGCTGGAGACGCAAGAGACCCAGTACTTC.

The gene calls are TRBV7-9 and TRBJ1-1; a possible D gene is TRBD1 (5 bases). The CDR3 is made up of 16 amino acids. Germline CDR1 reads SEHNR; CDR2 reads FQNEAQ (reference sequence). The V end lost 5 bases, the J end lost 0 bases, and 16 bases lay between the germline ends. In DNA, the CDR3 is TGTGCCAGCAGCCCCCAGGTATTCAGGGTGAACACTGAAGCTTTCTTT. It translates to CASSPQVFRVNTEAFF. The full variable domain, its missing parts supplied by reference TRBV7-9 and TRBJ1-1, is DTGVSQNPRHKITKRGQNVTFRCDPISEHNRLYWYRQTLGQGPEFLTYFQNEAQLEKSRLLSDRFSAERPKGSFSTLEIQRTEQGDSAMYLCASSPQVFRVNTEAFFGQGTRLTVV.

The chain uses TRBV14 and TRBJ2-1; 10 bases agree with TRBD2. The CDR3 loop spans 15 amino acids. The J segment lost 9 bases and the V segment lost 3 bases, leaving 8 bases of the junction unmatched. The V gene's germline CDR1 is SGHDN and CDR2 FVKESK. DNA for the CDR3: TGTGCCAGCAGCCATGGCGGGACTAGCGTCGGTGAGCAGTTCTTC. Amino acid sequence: CASSHGGTSVGEQFF.

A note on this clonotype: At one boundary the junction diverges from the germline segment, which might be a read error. In DNA form, the CDR3 reads TGTGCCAGCAGCGCGGGGTCCGACTACGAGCGGTACTTC. This translates into CASSAGSDYERYF. The chain combines TRBV25-1 with TRBJ2-7; maybe TRBD2 (6 bases). Germline V gene data show CDR1 as MGHDK and CDR2 as SYGVNS. The CDR3 extends over 13 amino acids.

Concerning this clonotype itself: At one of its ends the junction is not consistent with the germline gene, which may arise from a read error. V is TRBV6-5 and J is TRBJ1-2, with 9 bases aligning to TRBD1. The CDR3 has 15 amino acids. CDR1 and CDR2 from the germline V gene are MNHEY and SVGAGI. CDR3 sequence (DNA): TGTACCAGCAGCTACGTGACAGGGGGGAACTATGGCTACACCTTC. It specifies CTSSYVTGGNYGYTF.

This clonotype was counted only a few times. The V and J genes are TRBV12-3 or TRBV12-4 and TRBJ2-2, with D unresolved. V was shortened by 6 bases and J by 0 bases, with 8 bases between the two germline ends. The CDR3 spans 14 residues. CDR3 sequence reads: CASSVPANTGELFF. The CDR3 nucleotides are TGTGCCAGCAGCGTGCCCGCGAACACCGGGGAGCTGTTTTTT.

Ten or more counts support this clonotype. CDR3 region: CASSQGGTSGAYEQYF. The CDR3 nucleotides are TGCGCCAGCAGCCAAGGCGGGACTAGCGGGGCCTACGAGCAGTACTTC. This chain joins TRBV4-1 and TRBJ2-7; 13 bases match TRBD2. CDR1 and CDR2 (germline): MGHRA, YSYEKL. The trim removed 1 base at V and 2 bases at J, leaving 2 bases unmatched. The CDR3 contains 16 residues.

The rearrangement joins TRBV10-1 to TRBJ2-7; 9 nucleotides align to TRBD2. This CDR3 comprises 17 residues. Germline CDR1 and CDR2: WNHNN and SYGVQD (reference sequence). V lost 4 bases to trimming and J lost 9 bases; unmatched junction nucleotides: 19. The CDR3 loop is CASSGRLAGSPHSGQYF. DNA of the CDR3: TGCGCCAGCAGTGGACGGCTAGCGGGATCACCGCATAGCGGGCAGTACTTC.

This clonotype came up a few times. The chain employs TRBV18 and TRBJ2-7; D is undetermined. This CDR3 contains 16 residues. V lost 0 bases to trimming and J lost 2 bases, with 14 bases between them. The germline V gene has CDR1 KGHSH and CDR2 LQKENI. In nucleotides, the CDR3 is TGTGCCAGCTCACCACCGTTGAGAGGTCCAACCTACGAGCAGTACTTC. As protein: CASSPPLRGPTYEQYF.

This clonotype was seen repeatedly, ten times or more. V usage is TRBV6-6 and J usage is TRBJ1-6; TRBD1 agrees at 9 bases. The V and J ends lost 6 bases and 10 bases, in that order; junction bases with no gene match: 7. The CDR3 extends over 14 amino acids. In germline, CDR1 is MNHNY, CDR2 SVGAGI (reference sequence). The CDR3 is CASSTDRGGSPLHF. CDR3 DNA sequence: TGTGCCAGCAGCACGGACAGGGGTGGATCACCCCTCCACTTT.

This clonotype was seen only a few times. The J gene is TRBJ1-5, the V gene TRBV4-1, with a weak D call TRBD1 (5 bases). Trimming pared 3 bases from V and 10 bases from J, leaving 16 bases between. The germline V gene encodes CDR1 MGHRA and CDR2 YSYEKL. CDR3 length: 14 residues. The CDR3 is CASSQGTVVSPQHF. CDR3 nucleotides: TGCGCCAGCAGCCAGGGGACCGTGGTGTCCCCCCAGCATTTT.

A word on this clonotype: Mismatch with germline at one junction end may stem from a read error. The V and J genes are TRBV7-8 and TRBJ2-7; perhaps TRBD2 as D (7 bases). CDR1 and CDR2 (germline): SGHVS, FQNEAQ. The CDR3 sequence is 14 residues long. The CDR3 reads CANSLDGGPYEQYF. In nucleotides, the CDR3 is TGTGCCAACAGCTTAGACGGGGGGCCCTACGAGCAGTACTTC. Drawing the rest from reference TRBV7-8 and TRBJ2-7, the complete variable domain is GAGVSQSPRYKVAKRGQDVALRCDPISGHVSLFWYQQALGQGPEFLTYFQNEAQLDKSGLPSDRFFAERPEGSVSTLKIQRTQQEDSAVYLCANSLDGGPYEQYFGPGTRLTVT.

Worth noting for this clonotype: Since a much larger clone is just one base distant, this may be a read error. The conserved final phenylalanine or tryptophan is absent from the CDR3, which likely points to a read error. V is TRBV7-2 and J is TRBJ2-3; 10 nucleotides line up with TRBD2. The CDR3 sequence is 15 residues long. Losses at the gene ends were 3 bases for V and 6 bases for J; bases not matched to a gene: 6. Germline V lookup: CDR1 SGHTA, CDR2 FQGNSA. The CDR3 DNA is TGTGCCAGCAGCTTCGTGAGACTAGCGGGTGATACGCAGTATTTA. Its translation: CASSFVRLAGDTQYL.

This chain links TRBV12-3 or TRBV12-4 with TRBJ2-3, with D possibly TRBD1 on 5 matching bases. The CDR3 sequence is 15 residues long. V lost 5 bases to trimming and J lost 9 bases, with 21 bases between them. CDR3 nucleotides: TGTGCCAGCAGTGTAGTACGCCAGGGCCCCTACACGCAGTATTTT. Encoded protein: CASSVVRQGPYTQYF.

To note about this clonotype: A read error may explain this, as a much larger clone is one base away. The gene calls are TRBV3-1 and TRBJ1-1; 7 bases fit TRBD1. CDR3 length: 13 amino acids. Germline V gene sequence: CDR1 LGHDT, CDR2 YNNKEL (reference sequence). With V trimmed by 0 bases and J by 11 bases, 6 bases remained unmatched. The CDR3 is CASSQEGGSGAFF. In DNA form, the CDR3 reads TGTGCCAGCAGCCAAGAAGGGGGCTCGGGTGCTTTCTTT.

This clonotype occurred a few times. The CDR3 spells CASSVAAAGESPLHF. The CDR3 nucleotides are TGTGCCAGCAGCGTAGCGGCAGCGGGGGAGTCACCCCTCCACTTT. The chain joins TRBV9 to TRBJ1-6, with D tentatively TRBD1 (5 bases). Per germline, CDR1 SGDLS and CDR2 YYNGEE. V was clipped by 0 bases and J by 10 bases, with 14 bases between them. This CDR3 region has 15 residues.

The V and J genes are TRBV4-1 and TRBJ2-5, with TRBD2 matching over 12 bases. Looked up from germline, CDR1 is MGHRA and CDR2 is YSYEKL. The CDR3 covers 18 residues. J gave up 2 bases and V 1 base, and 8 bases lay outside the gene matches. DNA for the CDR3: TGCGCCAGCAGCCAAGCAGGACTAGCGGGGACCTCACAAGAGACCCAGTACTTC. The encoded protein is CASSQAGLAGTSQETQYF.

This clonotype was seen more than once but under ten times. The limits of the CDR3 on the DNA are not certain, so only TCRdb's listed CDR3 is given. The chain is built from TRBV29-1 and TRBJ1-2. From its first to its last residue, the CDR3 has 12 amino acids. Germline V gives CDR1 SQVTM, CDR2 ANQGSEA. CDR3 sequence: CSVGLGAGGHTF.

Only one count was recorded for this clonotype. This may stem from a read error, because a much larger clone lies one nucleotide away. CDR3 sequence (DNA): TGTGCCAGCAGCTCATTGAGACTAGCAACTCTCGGTGGCAAAAACATTCAGTACTTC. This sequence encodes CASSSLRLATLGGKNIQYF. The J gene is TRBJ2-4, the V gene TRBV7-6, with 7 bases aligning to TRBD2. Losses at the gene ends were 4 bases for V and 3 bases for J; bases not matched to a gene: 18. Germline-derived CDR1 and CDR2 are SGHVS and FNYEAQ. This CDR3 spans 19 amino acids.

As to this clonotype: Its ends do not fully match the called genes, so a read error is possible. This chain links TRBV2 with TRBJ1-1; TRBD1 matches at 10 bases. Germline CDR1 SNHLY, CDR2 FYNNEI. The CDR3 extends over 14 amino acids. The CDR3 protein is CAGSDWDRGSEAFF. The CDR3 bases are TGTGCCGGCAGTGATTGGGACAGGGGCTCTGAAGCTTTCTTT.

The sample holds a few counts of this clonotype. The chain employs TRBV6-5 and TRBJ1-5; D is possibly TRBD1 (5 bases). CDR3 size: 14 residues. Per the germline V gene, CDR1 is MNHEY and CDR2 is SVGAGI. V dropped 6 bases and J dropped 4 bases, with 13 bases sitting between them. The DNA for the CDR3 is TGTGCCAGCAGCCGGAGACAGCATAATCAGCCCCAGCATTTT. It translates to CASSRRQHNQPQHF.

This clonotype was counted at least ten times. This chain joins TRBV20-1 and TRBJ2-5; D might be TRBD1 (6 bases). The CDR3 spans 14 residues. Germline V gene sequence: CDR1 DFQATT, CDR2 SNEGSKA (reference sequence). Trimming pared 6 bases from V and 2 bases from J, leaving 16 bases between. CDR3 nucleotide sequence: TGCAGTGCGATGCTTGGGGGCACACAAGAGACCCAGTACTTC. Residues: CSAMLGGTQETQYF.

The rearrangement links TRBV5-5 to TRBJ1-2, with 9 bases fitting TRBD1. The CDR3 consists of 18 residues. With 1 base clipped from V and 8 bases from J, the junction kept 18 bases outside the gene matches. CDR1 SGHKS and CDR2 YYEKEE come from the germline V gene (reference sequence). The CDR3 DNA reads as TGTGCCAGCAGCTTGCCGGGGACAGGGAGACAAGGCGCTAGAGGCTACACCTTC. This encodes CASSLPGTGRQGARGYTF.

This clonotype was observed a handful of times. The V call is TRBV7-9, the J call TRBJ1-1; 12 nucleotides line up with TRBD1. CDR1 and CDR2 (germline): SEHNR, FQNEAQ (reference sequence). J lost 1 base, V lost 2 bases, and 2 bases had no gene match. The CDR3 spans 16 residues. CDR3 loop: CASSLWDRGPNTEAFF. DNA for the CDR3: TGTGCCAGCAGCTTATGGGACAGGGGGCCGAACACTGAAGCTTTCTTT.

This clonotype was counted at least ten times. CDR3 residues: CASTSGGSGEQYF. In nucleotides, the CDR3 is TGTGCCAGCACTAGCGGGGGATCGGGCGAGCAGTACTTC. The rearrangement joins TRBV28 to TRBJ2-7, with 10 bases aligning to TRBD2. V was pared by 7 bases and J by 6 bases, with 6 bases of the junction left unmatched. Per germline, CDR1 MDHEN and CDR2 SYDVKM. The CDR3 spans 13 residues.

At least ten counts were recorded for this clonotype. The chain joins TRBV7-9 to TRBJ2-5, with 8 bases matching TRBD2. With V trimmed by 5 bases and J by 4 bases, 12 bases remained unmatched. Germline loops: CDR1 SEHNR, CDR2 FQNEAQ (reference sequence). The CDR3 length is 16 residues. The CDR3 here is CASSLYPGLGLETQYF. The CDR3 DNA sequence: TGTGCCAGCAGCCTTTATCCGGGACTAGGATTAGAGACCCAGTACTTC.

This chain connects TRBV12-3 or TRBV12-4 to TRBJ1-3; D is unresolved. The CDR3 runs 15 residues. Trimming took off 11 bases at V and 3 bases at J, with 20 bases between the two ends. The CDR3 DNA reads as TGTGCCGGCACCATAGGAGATTTGAGTGGAAACACCATATATTTT. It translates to CAGTIGDLSGNTIYF.